The 23 T cell receptor beta chains listed next were all sequenced from one sample in a study of T cell repertoires in cytomegalovirus infection. TCRdb re-derived calls from the reads in MiXCR, one entry per CDR3 protein. Of over 450,000 distinct CDR3 sequences listed, approximately 10% are singletons. What was sequenced was PBMCs. The receptors shown here come from a human donor in good health (CMV status not recorded). Some clones in this sample may be carry-over from other donors' samples.

This clonotype has a count of ten or more. CDR3: CASSPRWKTEAFF. The DNA of the CDR3 is TGTGCCAGCAGCCCGAGGTGGAAAACTGAAGCTTTCTTT. The chain couples TRBV28 to TRBJ1-1; D remains ambiguous. The CDR3 is 13 residues long. Germline V gene data show CDR1 as MDHEN and CDR2 as SYDVKM. V lost 6 bases to trimming and J lost 5 bases, with 13 bases between them.

V gene TRBV2 combines with J gene TRBJ2-2, with D unclear. CDR1 is SNHLY and CDR2 is FYNNEI in the germline V gene. V was clipped by 7 bases and J by 4 bases, with 16 bases between them. CDR3 length: 15 amino acids. DNA of the CDR3: TGTGCCAGCACCTTCAGAGTGGGTGCCACCGGGGAGCTGTTTTTT. Translation: CASTFRVGATGELFF.

J is TRBJ2-1 and V is TRBV18; unclear D gene. This CDR3 is built from 13 residues. Germline V gene lookup returns CDR1 KGHSH and CDR2 LQKENI. Trimming took 5 bases from V and 3 from J, leaving 8 bases between them. CDR3 sequence reads: CASSSDVYNEQFF. CDR3 bases: TGTGCCAGCTCATCGGACGTCTACAATGAGCAGTTCTTC.

This clonotype showed up many times. V usage is TRBV7-6 and J usage is TRBJ2-7; TRBD1 aligns across 8 bases. V lost 5 bases and J lost 0; bases outside the gene matches: 6. CDR1 and CDR2 (germline): SGHVS, FNYEAQ. The CDR3 has 15 amino acids. CDR3 residues: CASSPRTGNSYEQYF. The CDR3 nucleotides are TGTGCCAGCAGCCCGCGGACAGGGAACTCCTACGAGCAGTACTTC.

This clonotype was counted many times. This chain links TRBV6-1 with TRBJ1-2, with TRBD1 as a possible D gene (5 bases). Germline assignment: CDR1 MNHNS and CDR2 SASEGT. Trimming took off 4 bases at V and 8 bases at J, with 17 bases between the two ends. This CDR3 comprises 14 residues. Here the CDR3 DNA reads TGTGCCAGCAGTGGACAAGGGGCGAAGTTAGGCTACACCTTC. Encoded protein: CASSGQGAKLGYTF.

At least ten counts were recorded for this clonotype. The rearrangement uses TRBV4-1 and TRBJ1-2; TRBD1 is a possible D gene (5 bases). Germline lookup yields CDR1 MGHRA and CDR2 YSYEKL. Trimming shortened V by 0 bases and J by 4 bases, and 12 bases separated the two germline ends. This CDR3 has 15 residues. This CDR3 reads CASSQEGQPRYGYTF. CDR3 in DNA: TGCGCCAGCAGCCAAGAGGGGCAGCCCCGCTATGGCTACACCTTC.

This chain connects TRBV5-1 to TRBJ2-1; no definite D call. V lost 4 bases and J 3 bases, leaving 8 bases between the germline ends. The CDR3 is made up of 13 amino acids. CDR1 is SGHRS and CDR2 is YFSETQ in the germline V gene. The CDR3 coding sequence is TGCGCCAGCAGCCCCGTCGGCTACAATGAGCAGTTCTTC. Its translation is CASSPVGYNEQFF.

This clonotype appeared many times. The chain employs TRBV18 and TRBJ2-7; 9 bases match TRBD2. Per the germline V gene, CDR1 is KGHSH and CDR2 is LQKENI. The J segment lost 3 bases and the V segment lost 3 bases, leaving 9 bases of the junction unmatched. CDR3 length equals 16 residues. The CDR3: CASSPEGREGHYEQYF. In DNA form, the CDR3 reads TGTGCCAGCTCACCCGAAGGGCGGGAGGGCCACTACGAGCAGTACTTC.

This clonotype occurred many times. The genes are TRBV5-4 and TRBJ2-1; no firm D call. The CDR3 loop spans 17 amino acids. Per germline, CDR1 SGHNT and CDR2 YYREEE (reference sequence). Deletions cut 3 bases from V and 6 bases from J, with 22 bases between. Here the CDR3 reads CASSWVIDFQAGNEQFF. As DNA, the CDR3 is TGTGCCAGCAGCTGGGTAATAGACTTCCAAGCCGGCAATGAGCAGTTCTTC.

V is TRBV19 and J is TRBJ1-1; possibly TRBD1 for D (5 bases). CDR1 LNHDA and CDR2 SQIVND come from the germline V gene (reference sequence). This CDR3 contains 12 residues. V was trimmed by 5 bases and J by 9 bases, leaving 13 bases between them. The CDR3 region is CASSADRTQAFF. DNA for the CDR3: TGTGCCAGTAGTGCAGACAGAACCCAAGCTTTCTTT.

This clonotype has at least ten counts. The chain links TRBV11-3 to TRBJ2-2; 9 bases align to TRBD2. This CDR3 contains 16 residues. Germline CDR1 is SGHNT and CDR2 is YENEEA. The ends lost 3 bases at V and 2 bases at J; junction bases unmatched: 4. CDR3 in amino acids: CASSLTSGVNTGELFF. CDR3 sequence (DNA): TGTGCCAGCAGCTTGACTAGCGGAGTAAACACCGGGGAGCTGTTTTTT.

This clonotype was counted between two and nine times. The J gene is TRBJ2-3, the V gene TRBV10-3; 8 bases line up with TRBD2. The CDR3 has 14 residues. Looked up from germline, CDR1 is ENHRY and CDR2 is SYGVKD. V shed 5 bases and J 2 bases; nucleotides not matched to a gene: 3. The CDR3 DNA reads as TGTGCCATCAGTTCTAGCGGGTCCACAGATACGCAGTATTTT. Its translation: CAISSSGSTDTQYF.

This clonotype has at least ten counts. V and J are TRBV20-1 and TRBJ1-2, with D unclear. Germline V CDR1 and CDR2: DFQATT, SNEGSKA (reference sequence). The CDR3 extends over 11 amino acids. V lost 2 bases to trimming and J lost 8 bases, with 9 bases between them. The CDR3 spells CSARSGQGYTF. CDR3 sequence (DNA): TGCAGTGCTAGATCCGGGCAAGGCTACACCTTC.

Ten or more counts support this clonotype. J is TRBJ2-3 and V is TRBV10-2, with D possibly matching TRBD2 (5 bases). Trimming stripped 6 bases from V and 3 bases from J, with 16 bases between. CDR1 and CDR2 from the germline V gene are WSHSY and SAAADI. The CDR3 contains 15 residues. In nucleotides, the CDR3 is TGCGCCAGCAGGCTAGCCGGGGATGGGACAGATACGCAGTATTTT. This encodes CASRLAGDGTDTQYF.

This clonotype was seen many times. This rearrangement joins TRBV7-2 to TRBJ2-1; 8 bases align to TRBD2. Germline V gives CDR1 SGHTA, CDR2 FQGNSA. With 1 base clipped from V and 10 bases from J, the junction kept 12 bases outside the gene matches. CDR3 size: 16 residues. The DNA of the CDR3 is TGTGCCAGCAGCTTAGAAGGCACGGGAGGGTTCCGGGAGCAGTTCTTC. Translated: CASSLEGTGGFREQFF.

Ten or more counts support this clonotype. The chain carries TRBV13 and TRBJ1-2; no definite D call. CDR1 is PRHDT and CDR2 is FYEKMQ in the germline V gene (reference sequence). V lost 0 bases to trimming and J lost 0 bases, with 8 bases between them. This CDR3 region has 15 residues. The CDR3 DNA sequence: TGTGCCAGCAGCTTAGGCGCAGGAGCTAACTATGGCTACACCTTC. Protein: CASSLGAGANYGYTF.

The rearrangement joins TRBV5-5 to TRBJ2-1, with 9 bases matching TRBD2. The CDR3 loop spans 17 amino acids. V was clipped by 3 bases and J by 0 bases; unmatched bases: 7. Germline V gene sequence: CDR1 SGHKS, CDR2 YYEKEE (reference sequence). The CDR3 here is CASSSRTSALSYNEQFF. CDR3 nucleotide sequence: TGTGCCAGCAGCTCCCGGACTAGCGCACTCTCCTACAATGAGCAGTTCTTC. Looking up the rest from reference TRBV5-5 and TRBJ2-1 gives the full variable domain: DAGVTQSPTHLIKTRGQQVTLRCSPISGHKSVSWYQQVLGQGPQFIFQYYEKEERGRGNFPDRFSARQFPNYSSELNVNALLLGDSALYLCASSSRTSALSYNEQFFGPGTRLTVL.

This chain joins TRBV6-5 and TRBJ1-1, with TRBD1 as a possible D gene (5 bases). V lost 6 bases to trimming and J lost 2 bases, with 10 bases between them. CDR1 is MNHEY and CDR2 is SVGAGI in the germline V gene. The CDR3 extends over 13 amino acids. CDR3 coding DNA: TGTGCCAGCAGATCCGGGGGAAACACTGAAGCTTTCTTT. This sequence encodes CASRSGGNTEAFF.

This clonotype was picked up many times. The J gene is TRBJ2-5, the V gene TRBV5-4, with D maybe TRBD2 (5 bases). The germline V gene encodes CDR1 SGHNT and CDR2 YYREEE (reference sequence). The V end lost 9 bases, the J end lost 2 bases, and 20 bases lay between the germline ends. The CDR3 has 15 amino acids. In DNA form, the CDR3 reads TGTGCCATCCCGGGGAGCCAGCTCTTACAAGAGACCCAGTACTTC. Translation: CAIPGSQLLQETQYF.

The chain is built from TRBV30 and TRBJ2-1, with 9 positions matching TRBD2. The V and J ends lost 0 bases and 9 bases, in that order; junction bases with no gene match: 9. Per the germline V gene, CDR1 is GTSNPN and CDR2 is SVGIG (reference sequence). This CDR3 is 15 amino acids long. CDR3 residues: CAWSVTGGRVSEQFF. The CDR3, as DNA: TGTGCCTGGAGTGTCACTGGCGGGAGGGTAAGTGAGCAGTTCTTC.

This clonotype was counted ten times or more. The V and J genes are TRBV7-8 and TRBJ2-1, with 8 positions matching TRBD1. The CDR3 spans 15 residues. Germline values: CDR1 SGHVS, CDR2 FQNEAQ. V lost 5 bases to trimming and J lost 8 bases; unmatched junction nucleotides: 11. The CDR3 sequence: CASSLSRTGSDEQFF. The CDR3 region has the DNA TGTGCCAGCAGCCTATCCCGGACAGGGAGCGATGAGCAGTTCTTC.

This chain joins TRBV29-1 and TRBJ2-4; no reliable D call. The CDR3 is made up of 13 amino acids. Germline loops: CDR1 SQVTM, CDR2 ANQGSEA. V dropped 4 bases and J dropped 2 bases, with 9 bases sitting between them. The CDR3 here is CSVASGTKNIQYF. In nucleotides, the CDR3 is TGCAGCGTTGCTTCCGGTACCAAAAACATTCAGTACTTC.

This clonotype was detected a few times. The chain carries TRBV13 and TRBJ2-1; D unclear. CDR3 size: 13 residues. CDR1 and CDR2 from the germline V gene are PRHDT and FYEKMQ (reference sequence). V was pared by 0 bases and J by 9 bases, with 9 bases between. CDR3 nucleotide sequence: TGTGCCAGCAGCTTAGGGTCCGTGGGTGAGCAGTTCTTC. Amino acid sequence: CASSLGSVGEQFF.